The present T cell receptor beta chain was sequenced within a study of vaccination and CD4 T cells after COVID-19 (dated by TCRdb to between 2020 and 2023). About the investigation overall: SARS-CoV-2 positivity had been established in the convalescent patients by nasal swab PCR, and mild disease was recorded in about 9 of these patients and severe disease in one. In over 8 COVID-19 convalescent patients and a few infection-naive healthy vaccine recipients, researchers compared the spike-specific CD4+ TCR repertoire from before mRNA vaccination with the repertoire from after. Post-COVID blood samples from convalescent patients were collected a median of around 100 days after diagnosis, with a range of 35 to 161 days. Six males and four females were included in the convalescent cohort, with two Hispanic individuals, seven Caucasians, two Asians and one multiracial person represented. For three convalescent patients, samples were collected at an early post-vaccination timepoint (day 14) as well as at a late post-vaccination timepoint (days 161 to 241). Each participant got two doses of either the Pfizer-BioNTech BNT162b2 vaccine (n=8) or the Moderna mRNA-1273 vaccine (n=2). Post-vaccine blood samples were taken a median of around 68 days after the second vaccine dose, with a range of roughly 14 to 250 days. Broader findings and caveats from the paper: An increase in the median number of SARS-CoV-2-reactive clonotypes from approximately 21 after infection to 38 after vaccination was observed, but the change was not found to be significant. In convalescent patients, nearly all vaccine-specific clones (304 of 307) were found to be mono-reactive for SARS-CoV-2 spike rather than cross-reactive with common cold coronaviruses. Only a relatively small number of convalescent patients were included in the study, and early timepoints following natural infection were not analyzed. Among convalescent patients, a median roughly 90% of the SARS-CoV-2-reactive clones seen after vaccination appeared only after vaccination, which suggests priming specific to the vaccine.

The method was PCR. The listed sequencing device is Illumina iSeq 100. Per the source publication's procedure: Non-productive sequences were removed, and CDR3s not starting with C, not ending with F or W, or shorter than 7 amino acids were discarded. CDR3 homology was assessed with Levenshtein distances (stringdist) and unrooted phylogenetic trees (ape) in R version 3.6.1. In TCRdb, the public reads were trimmed at Q25 with fastp and aligned with MiXCR, with productive beta chains retained. Each entry merges the rows of one CDR3 protein and shows their most common DNA and genes. The V and J calls were determined by TCRdb, not by the authors. The sample table contains about 29,000 distinct CDR3 sequences; only one count was recorded for roughly 50% of them. Clones ranked in the top ten supply 5.8% of the sample. Trimming removed 0 bases from V and 0 bases from J, leaving 10 bases between the germline ends. CDR1 and CDR2, looked up from the germline V gene, are MNHEY and SVGAGI. Taken from cysteine to phenylalanine, the CDR3 has 16 residues. Here the CDR3 DNA is all that survives: 48 bases in frame from base 1.

Concerning this clonotype: Its antigen remains unidentified. No base-level quality is on record; no much larger clone is a single base apart.

According to the study, the label for this sample's time point signals: late sampling 161 to 241 days after vaccination in a few convalescent patients. The convalescent patients' positive SARS-CoV-2 PCR tests fell between March and December 2020, which was before the Alpha, Beta and Delta variants emerged in the United States. PBMCs were separated from whole blood using Ficoll-Paque Plus gradient centrifugation and then either used fresh or cryopreserved at -140C. The origin of this receptor is a human donor who had recovered from COVID-19. The sequences come from CD4+ T cells from blood, collected about 7 months after SARS-CoV-2 vaccination. The chain uses TRBV6-5 and TRBJ2-3; a tentative D match to TRBD2 spans 6 bases. The DNA is TGTGCCAGCAGTTACTCTCTAGCGTTAAGCACAGATACGCAGTATTTT. The translation is CASSYSLALSTDTQYF.